The rows below give T cell receptor beta chains drawn from one sample of a study of blood T cell repertoires in COVID-19. Produced via immunoSEQ multiplex PCR; TCRdb's table is partial and in-frame only. This sample yields fewer than 500,000 clones, of which 85% to 90% are seen a single time; more than 0.95% belongs to the top ten. Material: PBMCs or T cells enriched from blood (not recorded which). The receptors originated from a young man who had recovered from COVID-19. The CDR3 runs from the conserved cysteine through the conserved F or W. Fields, in order: J gene, clone size, V gene, D gene, CDR3 protein, CDR3 DNA. A D gene is named only where the DNA matches it firmly. Size values are once, few and many counts, or a class for expanded clones, and some rows have none.

J gene: TRBJ2-5
clone size: NA
V gene: TRBV18
D gene: TRBD2
CDR3 protein: CASSPGLAARGETQYF
CDR3 DNA: TGTGCCAGCTCACCGGGTCTAGCGGCCCGGGGAGAGACCCAGTACTTC

J gene: TRBJ1-5
clone size: few
V gene: TRBV4-1
D gene: NA
CDR3 protein: CASSQDFGQGNQPQHF
CDR3 DNA: TGCGCCAGCAGCCAAGATTTTGGGCAGGGCAATCAGCCCCAGCATTTT

J gene: TRBJ1-3
clone size: NA
V gene: TRBV11-2
D gene: NA
CDR3 protein: CASSLVRGGRNTIYF
CDR3 DNA: TGTGCCAGCAGCTTAGTCCGGGGGGGAAGAAACACCATATATTTT

J gene: TRBJ2-5
clone size: NA
V gene: TRBV6-5
D gene: NA
CDR3 protein: CASSYRASAKETQYF
CDR3 DNA: TGTGCCAGCAGTTACCGGGCTAGCGCAAAAGAGACCCAGTACTTC

J gene: TRBJ1-5
clone size: NA
V gene: TRBV5-3
D gene: TRBD1
CDR3 protein: CARSFEGAYDSNQPQHF
CDR3 DNA: TGTGCCAGAAGCTTCGAGGGGGCATATGATAGCAATCAGCCCCAGCATTTT

J gene: TRBJ2-7
clone size: once
V gene: TRBV27
D gene: TRBD1
CDR3 protein: CASSRAGTGGLYEQYF
CDR3 DNA: TGTGCCAGCAGCAGAGCCGGGACAGGGGGCCTCTACGAGCAGTACTTC

J gene: TRBJ2-7
clone size: NA
V gene: TRBV2
D gene: TRBD2
CDR3 protein: CASSPPPLAGVVYEQYF
CDR3 DNA: TGTGCCAGCAGCCCTCCACCACTAGCGGGAGTGGTCTACGAGCAGTACTTC

J gene: TRBJ1-4
clone size: NA
V gene: TRBV28
D gene: NA
CDR3 protein: CASSPRQLNEKLFF
CDR3 DNA: TGTGCCAGCAGTCCTCGACAGCTTAATGAAAAACTGTTTTTT

J gene: TRBJ2-7
clone size: once
V gene: TRBV30
D gene: TRBD2
CDR3 protein: CAWSVGLAGGPPGGEQYF
CDR3 DNA: TGTGCCTGGAGTGTAGGGCTAGCGGGAGGGCCACCGGGAGGAGAGCAGTACTTC

J gene: TRBJ2-1
clone size: NA
V gene: TRBV3-1/TRBV3-2
D gene: TRBD2
CDR3 protein: CASTLGGYNEQFF
CDR3 DNA: TGTGCCAGCACCTTGGGGGGGTACAATGAGCAGTTCTTC

J gene: TRBJ2-2
clone size: once
V gene: TRBV5-1
D gene: NA
CDR3 protein: CASSFTGIPGELFF
CDR3 DNA: TGCGCCAGCAGCTTCACAGGGATACCCGGGGAGCTGTTTTTT

J gene: TRBJ2-2
clone size: NA
V gene: TRBV6-6
D gene: TRBD1
CDR3 protein: CASSYPGQGSGELFF
CDR3 DNA: TGTGCCAGCAGTTACCCGGGACAGGGGTCCGGGGAGCTGTTTTTT

J gene: TRBJ1-2
clone size: NA
V gene: TRBV6-2/TRBV6-3
D gene: TRBD1
CDR3 protein: CASSYANRGKGYGYTF
CDR3 DNA: TGTGCCAGCAGTTACGCCAACAGGGGGAAGGGGTATGGCTACACCTTC

J gene: TRBJ2-7
clone size: NA
V gene: TRBV13
D gene: TRBD2
CDR3 protein: CASSKGLADYEQYF
CDR3 DNA: TGTGCCAGCAGCAAGGGACTAGCGGACTACGAGCAGTACTTC

J gene: TRBJ1-1
clone size: once
V gene: TRBV4-2
D gene: NA
CDR3 protein: CASSQEAAEAFF
CDR3 DNA: TGTGCCAGCAGCCAAGAGGCGGCCGAAGCTTTCTTT

J gene: TRBJ2-2
clone size: NA
V gene: TRBV5-1
D gene: NA
CDR3 protein: CASSLWGDNTGELFF
CDR3 DNA: TGCGCCAGCAGCTTATGGGGAGATAACACCGGGGAGCTGTTTTTT

J gene: TRBJ2-4
clone size: NA
V gene: TRBV30
D gene: NA
CDR3 protein: CAWSVGGAKNIQYF
CDR3 DNA: TGTGCCTGGAGTGTAGGCGGGGCCAAAAACATTCAGTACTTC

J gene: TRBJ2-3
clone size: NA
V gene: TRBV9
D gene: NA
CDR3 protein: CASSVSVGVITSTDTQYF
CDR3 DNA: TGTGCCAGCAGCGTATCGGTGGGAGTGATTACTAGCACAGATACGCAGTATTTT

J gene: TRBJ1-4
clone size: NA
V gene: TRBV6-5
D gene: NA
CDR3 protein: CASSYSPNEKLFF
CDR3 DNA: TGTGCCAGCAGTTACTCCCCGAATGAAAAACTGTTTTTT

J gene: TRBJ1-3
clone size: NA
V gene: TRBV3-1/TRBV3-2
D gene: NA
CDR3 protein: CASSQVIGSGNTIYF
CDR3 DNA: TGTGCCAGCAGCCAAGTAATCGGCTCTGGAAACACCATATATTTT

J gene: TRBJ1-2
clone size: NA
V gene: TRBV18
D gene: NA
CDR3 protein: CASSMQGLADGYTF
CDR3 DNA: TGTGCCAGCTCAATGCAGGGGCTCGCCGATGGCTACACCTTC

J gene: TRBJ2-2
clone size: NA
V gene: TRBV30
D gene: TRBD2
CDR3 protein: CAWSPLTSGKGGELFF
CDR3 DNA: TGTGCCTGGAGCCCTTTAACTAGCGGGAAAGGCGGGGAGCTGTTTTTT

J gene: TRBJ1-1
clone size: NA
V gene: TRBV5-1
D gene: NA
CDR3 protein: CASSLGGEVEAFF
CDR3 DNA: TGCGCCAGCAGCTTGGGCGGTGAGGTTGAAGCTTTCTTT

J gene: TRBJ1-4
clone size: NA
V gene: TRBV9
D gene: TRBD1
CDR3 protein: CASSPKRDSATNEKLFF
CDR3 DNA: TGTGCCAGCAGCCCTAAACGGGACAGCGCAACTAATGAAAAACTGTTTTTT

J gene: TRBJ2-2
clone size: once
V gene: TRBV13
D gene: TRBD1
CDR3 protein: CASSVGQGALRGNTGELFF
CDR3 DNA: TGTGCCAGCAGCGTGGGACAGGGGGCGCTTAGAGGGAACACCGGGGAGCTGTTTTTT

J gene: TRBJ1-1
clone size: NA
V gene: TRBV10-3
D gene: TRBD1
CDR3 protein: CAISDGQGFEAFF
CDR3 DNA: TGTGCCATCAGTGATGGACAGGGCTTTGAAGCTTTCTTT

J gene: TRBJ1-2
clone size: NA
V gene: TRBV28
D gene: TRBD1
CDR3 protein: CATPILSGTGRNYGYTF
CDR3 DNA: TGTGCCACCCCCATTCTTTCGGGGACAGGGAGGAACTATGGCTACACCTTC

J gene: TRBJ1-1
clone size: once
V gene: TRBV19
D gene: NA
CDR3 protein: CASSNFYRNTEAFF
CDR3 DNA: TGTGCCAGTAGTAACTTTTACAGGAACACTGAAGCTTTCTTT

J gene: TRBJ1-1
clone size: NA
V gene: TRBV28
D gene: NA
CDR3 protein: CASSFGGGSEAFF
CDR3 DNA: TGTGCCAGCAGTTTTGGGGGAGGCTCTGAAGCTTTCTTT

J gene: TRBJ1-2
clone size: NA
V gene: TRBV28
D gene: NA
CDR3 protein: CASQGTYGYTF
CDR3 DNA: TGTGCCAGCCAGGGGACATATGGCTACACCTTC

J gene: TRBJ1-4
clone size: NA
V gene: TRBV4-1
D gene: NA
CDR3 protein: CASSRDRAGPGEKLFF
CDR3 DNA: TGCGCCAGCAGCCGAGATCGCGCAGGCCCCGGTGAAAAACTGTTTTTT

J gene: TRBJ1-4
clone size: once
V gene: TRBV7-9
D gene: NA
CDR3 protein: CASSKGGGKLFF
CDR3 DNA: TGTGCCAGCAGCAAAGGAGGTGGAAAACTGTTTTTT

J gene: TRBJ2-7
clone size: NA
V gene: TRBV29-1
D gene: NA
CDR3 protein: CSVETGEGYEQYF
CDR3 DNA: TGCAGCGTTGAGACAGGGGAGGGCTACGAGCAGTACTTC

J gene: TRBJ2-5
clone size: NA
V gene: TRBV6-2/TRBV6-3
D gene: NA
CDR3 protein: CASSYSSAKETQYF
CDR3 DNA: TGTGCCAGCAGTTACAGTAGCGCAAAAGAGACCCAGTACTTC

J gene: TRBJ2-1
clone size: NA
V gene: TRBV7-9
D gene: NA
CDR3 protein: CASSGLTSSYNEQFF
CDR3 DNA: TGTGCCAGCAGCGGATTGACTAGCTCCTACAATGAGCAGTTCTTC

J gene: TRBJ2-7
clone size: NA
V gene: TRBV6-6
D gene: NA
CDR3 protein: CASRSKGGVYEQYF
CDR3 DNA: TGTGCCAGCAGATCCAAGGGGGGGGTCTACGAGCAGTACTTC

J gene: TRBJ1-3
clone size: NA
V gene: TRBV7-3
D gene: NA
CDR3 protein: CASSLTDNPGNTIYF
CDR3 DNA: TGTGCCAGCAGCCTTACGGACAACCCTGGAAACACCATATATTTT

J gene: TRBJ2-7
clone size: NA
V gene: TRBV5-1
D gene: TRBD2
CDR3 protein: CASSLDPGTSSYEQYF
CDR3 DNA: TGCGCCAGCAGCTTGGACCCCGGGACTAGCTCCTACGAGCAGTACTTC

J gene: TRBJ2-1
clone size: NA
V gene: TRBV24-1
D gene: NA
CDR3 protein: CATSDPTLKGSGSNEQFF
CDR3 DNA: TGTGCCACCAGTGATCCTACCCTCAAGGGGTCTGGTTCCAATGAGCAGTTCTTC